The entry below describes one T cell receptor beta chain. Its antigen remains unknown. These data come from a study of T-cell memory formation after mild COVID-19. Whole-study results and caveats: Second-wave clones that peaked on day 37 lacked confirmed SARS-CoV-2 specificity.

The CDR3 contains 13 residues. The germline V gene has CDR1 MNHEY and CDR2 SMNVEV (reference sequence). With 4 bases removed from V and 5 bases from J, the gap between germline ends came to 8 bases. cDNA libraries for TCR alpha and TCR beta, carrying sample barcodes and UMIs, came from 5'RACE with constant-segment primers. TCRdb reprocessed the 5' RACE reads with MiXCR, giving one entry per CDR3 protein. Of around 100,000 distinct CDR3 sequences in the sample, approximately 12% are singletons; the top ten hold around 39%. Specimen: PBMCs or a T cell subset sorted from them (not recorded which). This sequence originates from a man between 18 and 29 years old who had mild COVID-19 (a few samples of this study predate the infection). Cell type and time point are not known. The chain carries TRBV27 and TRBJ1-4, with a possible D match to TRBD1 (5 bases). As DNA, the CDR3 is TGTGCCAGCAGTTGGGGACTGAATGAAAAACTGTTTTTT. Encoded protein: CASSWGLNEKLFF.